What follows are 29 T cell receptor beta chains derived from one specimen sequenced in a study of type 1 and type 2 diabetes patients. The PCR template was genomic DNA. Amplification of the beta chain CDR3 used 30 forward and 13 reverse multiplex primers. TCRdb called the multiplex PCR reads again in MiXCR, with one record for every CDR3 protein. This sample has under 300,000 distinct CDR3 sequences, with roughly 50% found just once. The material sequenced was peripheral blood mononuclear cells (PBMCs). These receptors came from a man aged 18 to 35 with type 2 diabetes.

This rearrangement joins TRBV28 to TRBJ1-2, with D possibly matching TRBD1 (5 bases). The CDR3 totals 15 residues. Germline V lookup: CDR1 MDHEN, CDR2 SYDVKM. Between the trimmed V and J ends, which lost 2 bases and 4 bases, there was a span of 14 bases. Here the CDR3 reads CASSLRFGGVYGYTF. CDR3 DNA: TGTGCCAGCAGTTTACGGTTTGGAGGGGTCTATGGCTACACCTTC.

This clonotype was seen only once. This chain joins TRBV7-8 and TRBJ1-3, with TRBD1 identical over 12 bases. The ends lost 4 bases at V and 4 bases at J; junction bases unmatched: 17. Germline-derived CDR1 and CDR2 are SGHVS and FQNEAQ. This CDR3 comprises 20 residues. CDR3 sequence (DNA): TGTGCCAGCAGCTCTAAAGGTTCAAGGGGACAGGGGGCTGTCGGAAACACCATATATTTT. Residues: CASSSKGSRGQGAVGNTIYF.

The chain couples TRBV12-3 or TRBV12-4 to TRBJ2-7; 8 bases match TRBD1. The tail of the sequence fits TRBJ2-3 better, so the J call may be wrong. The CDR3 sequence is 15 residues long. The CDR3 loop reads CASSFQGALADTQYF. CDR3 bases: TGTGCCAGCAGTTTTCAGGGGGCGCTGGCAGATACGCAGTATTTT.

The rearrangement joins TRBV30 to TRBJ2-5; 9 bases align to TRBD1. The CDR3 covers 13 residues. Germline CDR1 is GTSNPN and CDR2 is SVGIG (reference sequence). J was trimmed by 5 bases and V by 8 bases; bases with no gene match: 9. DNA for the CDR3: TGTGCCGGTAGGGGACAGGGTGTTGAGACCCAGTACTTC. Translated, it gives CAGRGQGVETQYF.

This clonotype was seen only once. The V gene is TRBV10-1, the J gene TRBJ2-7, with 14 positions matching TRBD2. Germline-derived CDR1 and CDR2 are WNHNN and SYGVQD (reference sequence). J gave up 2 bases and V 4 bases, and 4 bases lay outside the gene matches. CDR3 size: 16 residues. CDR3 residues: CASSGWTSGGPYEQYF. The CDR3, as DNA: TGCGCCAGCAGTGGGTGGACTAGCGGGGGGCCCTACGAGCAGTACTTC.

This chain uses TRBV14 with TRBJ1-6; the D gene is possibly TRBD1 (5 bases). The germline V gene has CDR1 SGHDN and CDR2 FVKESK. This CDR3 spans 16 amino acids. Trimming cost V 2 bases and J 9 bases, with 17 bases left between them. The CDR3 sequence: CASSQKGGARISPLHF. The DNA for the CDR3 is TGTGCCAGCAGCCAAAAAGGAGGGGCGCGGATTTCACCCCTCCACTTT.

The J gene is TRBJ2-7, the V gene TRBV4-1; D tentatively reads TRBD1 or TRBD2 (5 bases each). This CDR3 has 18 residues. In germline, CDR1 is MGHRA, CDR2 YSYEKL. Trimming left V 2 bases short and J 2 bases short, with 22 bases between. In nucleotides, the CDR3 is TGCGCCAGCAGCCAATTCCGGCTCCGGGACGGATCAGCCTACGAGCAGTACTTC. Its translation: CASSQFRLRDGSAYEQYF.

On this clonotype: A read error may produce the germline difference seen at one junction end. This rearrangement joins TRBV12-3 or TRBV12-4 to TRBJ1-2; D remains ambiguous. This CDR3 is 15 amino acids long. CDR3 region: CAISESEPSGYGYTF. CDR3 in DNA: TGTGCCATCAGTGAGTCCGAGCCCTCGGGGTATGGCTACACCTTC.

This clonotype was picked up a small number of times. The chain has TRBV19 and TRBJ2-5, with TRBD2 as a possible D gene (6 bases). Germline values: CDR1 LNHDA, CDR2 SQIVND (reference sequence). The V and J ends lost 5 bases and 4 bases respectively, with 11 bases between them. The CDR3 has 13 residues. CDR3 loop: CASSVRGGETQYF. Here the CDR3 DNA reads TGTGCCAGTAGTGTTCGGGGAGGAGAGACCCAGTACTTC.

The chain combines TRBV19 with TRBJ1-2; D not resolved. Per germline, CDR1 LNHDA and CDR2 SQIVND (reference sequence). With 4 bases removed from V and 8 bases from J, the gap between germline ends came to 11 bases. The CDR3 is made up of 12 amino acids. CDR3 nucleotides: TGTGCCAGTAGTAAGGTCGACCGGGGCTACACCTTC. It is translated as CASSKVDRGYTF.

The chain employs TRBV2 and TRBJ1-3; possible D gene TRBD1, 5 bases. V gave up 2 bases and J gave up 4 bases, with 12 bases separating them. This CDR3 is built from 15 residues. Germline CDR1 and CDR2: SNHLY and FYNNEI. CDR3 coding DNA: TGTGCCAGCAGTGAATACCCCAGGGTGGGAAACACCATATATTTT. It codes for CASSEYPRVGNTIYF.

This clonotype was seen only once. The V gene is TRBV3-1, the J gene TRBJ2-3, with D possibly matching TRBD1 (5 bases). CDR3 length: 17 residues. V dropped 4 bases and J dropped 2 bases, with 19 bases sitting between them. Germline loops: CDR1 LGHDT, CDR2 YNNKEL (reference sequence). As DNA, the CDR3 is TGTGCCAGCAGCCGGCAAAGGGGCGGCGGCCTCACAGATACGCAGTATTTT. It specifies CASSRQRGGGLTDTQYF.

The sample holds one count of this clonotype. The chain links TRBV29-1 to TRBJ2-5, with D possibly being TRBD1 (5 bases). Trimming left V 6 bases short and J 1 base short, with 9 bases between. The germline CDR1 and CDR2 sequences are SQVTM and ANQGSEA. The CDR3 is 12 amino acids. CDR3 sequence (DNA): TGCAGCGTCGTTGGGGCCCAAGAGACCCAGTACTTC. It translates to CSVVGAQETQYF.

This sequence joins TRBV19 and TRBJ2-6; D unclear. The germline V gene has CDR1 LNHDA and CDR2 SQIVND (reference sequence). This CDR3 is built from 13 residues. The V gene lost 1 base and the J gene lost 4 bases, with 2 bases spanning the gap. The CDR3 sequence is CASSIGGANVLTF. The CDR3, as DNA: TGTGCCAGTAGTATAGGGGGGGCCAACGTCCTGACTTTC.

This clonotype was counted only a few times. V usage is TRBV2 and J usage is TRBJ1-5; TRBD1 might be the D (5 bases). The CDR3 contains 14 residues. V was clipped by 4 bases and J by 3 bases, with 10 bases between them. Germline CDR1 and CDR2: SNHLY and FYNNEI. The CDR3 sequence: CASSVPGNNQPQHF. The CDR3 nucleotides read TGTGCCAGCAGTGTCCCAGGGAACAATCAGCCCCAGCATTTT. Filled out from reference TRBV2 and TRBJ1-5, the complete variable domain reads EPEVTQTPSHQVTQMGQEVILRCVPISNHLYFYWYRQILGQKVEFLVSFYNNEISEKSEIFDDQFSVERPDGSNFTLKIRSTKLEDSAMYFCASSVPGNNQPQHFGDGTRLSIL.

The rearrangement joins TRBV28 to TRBJ1-2; perhaps TRBD1 as D (5 bases). Germline V gene data show CDR1 as MDHEN and CDR2 as SYDVKM. The CDR3 is 12 amino acids. V gave up 6 bases and J gave up 2 bases, with 7 bases separating them. CDR3 sequence: CASRQVNYGYTF. The CDR3 DNA follows: TGTGCCAGCAGACAGGTGAACTATGGCTACACCTTC.

This clonotype was seen more than once but under ten times. This chain uses TRBV4-1 with TRBJ2-7; D is uncertain. V lost 1 base and J lost 0, with 4 bases in between. Germline-derived CDR1 and CDR2 are MGHRA and YSYEKL. The CDR3 length is 13 residues. CDR3 sequence (DNA): TGCGCCAGCAGCCAAGTGGACTCCTACGAGCAGTACTTC. Protein sequence: CASSQVDSYEQYF.

The chain is built from TRBV13 and TRBJ1-2; no firm D call. The V end lost 2 bases, the J end lost 8 bases, and 15 bases lay between the germline ends. This CDR3 has 14 residues. Germline CDR1 reads PRHDT; CDR2 reads FYEKMQ (reference sequence). CDR3 region: CASSLTVGRQGYTF. The DNA for the CDR3 is TGTGCCAGCAGCTTAACCGTTGGGCGCCAAGGCTACACCTTC.

In the case of this clonotype: A junction end diverges from the germline sequence, so it may reflect a read error. This chain joins TRBV7-8 and TRBJ2-7; D unclear. Germline CDR1 and CDR2: SGHVS and FQNEAQ. This CDR3 region has 13 residues. CDR3 sequence: CASSTDRRTEQCF. CDR3 DNA: TGTGCCAGCAGTACGGACCGGCGGACCGAGCAGTGCTTC.

V is TRBV19 and J is TRBJ1-1; TRBD1 is a possible D gene (5 bases). Germline loops: CDR1 LNHDA, CDR2 SQIVND (reference sequence). V gave up 7 bases and J gave up 3 bases, with 21 bases separating them. The CDR3 length is 16 residues. CDR3 region: CASKLGRTKGDTEAFF. The DNA of the CDR3 is TGTGCCAGTAAATTAGGCCGGACTAAAGGGGACACTGAAGCTTTCTTT.

A note on this clonotype: A junction end diverges from the germline sequence, so it may reflect a read error. The rearrangement uses TRBV6-6 and TRBJ2-7, with 12 positions matching TRBD1. The germline V gene has CDR1 MNHNY and CDR2 SVGAGI (reference sequence). CDR3 size: 15 residues. The CDR3 region is CASSYLGTGGSDYFF. The CDR3 DNA is TGTGCCAGCAGTTATCTCGGGACAGGGGGCAGCGACTACTTTTTC.

This clonotype has just one count. This CDR3 is missing its conserved last phenylalanine or tryptophan, likely due to a read error. The chain recombines TRBV25-1 with TRBJ2-5; unclear D gene. V was trimmed by 0 bases and J by 4 bases, leaving 9 bases between them. This CDR3 contains 14 residues. The V gene's germline CDR1 is MGHDK and CDR2 SYGVNS. In DNA form, the CDR3 reads TGTGCCAGCAGTGAATATCGCCACTTAGAGACCCAGTACCTC. Residues: CASSEYRHLETQYL.

The chain links TRBV20-1 to TRBJ1-2; 7 positions agree with TRBD1. J lost 2 bases, V lost 4 bases, and 4 bases had no gene match. Germline CDR1 is DFQATT and CDR2 is SNEGSKA (reference sequence). This CDR3 is built from 13 residues. CDR3 region: CSATRQGNYGYTF. The CDR3, as DNA: TGCAGTGCTACACGACAGGGAAACTATGGCTACACCTTC.

This clonotype was recorded a few times. The chain links TRBV6-6 to TRBJ1-2; 7 bases are a match to TRBD1. J was trimmed by 4 bases and V by 8 bases; bases with no gene match: 10. Germline assignment: CDR1 MNHNY and CDR2 SVGAGI (reference sequence). The CDR3 contains 14 residues. The CDR3 DNA reads TGTGCCAGCGATCAGGGGGTGTACCCCTATGGCTACACCTTC. It yields the protein CASDQGVYPYGYTF.

V usage is TRBV28 and J usage is TRBJ2-3; 10 bases align to TRBD1. With 5 bases clipped from V and 4 bases from J, the junction kept 9 bases outside the gene matches. CDR1 is MDHEN and CDR2 is SYDVKM in the germline V gene. The CDR3 is 16 amino acids. CDR3 DNA sequence: TGTGCCAGCAGTATACCGACAGGGGGCCAAGCAGATACGCAGTATTTT. This gives the protein CASSIPTGGQADTQYF.

There are a few counts of this clonotype. The rearrangement uses TRBV7-7 and TRBJ2-2, with 8 bases fitting TRBD1. Germline CDR1 and CDR2: SSHAT and FNYEAQ (reference sequence). CDR3 length: 17 amino acids. Trimming cost V 0 bases and J 3 bases; bases outside gene matches: 6. This CDR3 is CASSLAPGTGHTGELFF. In DNA, the CDR3 is TGTGCCAGCAGCTTAGCGCCAGGGACAGGACACACCGGGGAGCTGTTTTTT.

In the case of this clonotype: A much larger clonotype is one base distant, so this may be a read error. This chain links TRBV15 with TRBJ2-1; TRBD1 might be the D (5 bases). Germline V lookup: CDR1 LNHNV, CDR2 YYDKDF (reference sequence). The ends were cut back, 1 base at V and 10 bases at J, with 17 bases in the middle. The CDR3 extends over 15 amino acids. The CDR3 loop reads CATSRGGHTSYEQFF. CDR3 coding DNA: TGTGCCACCAGCAGAGGTGGACATACTTCCTACGAGCAGTTCTTC.

The chain employs TRBV15 and TRBJ2-5; 8 nucleotides align to TRBD1. V lost 2 bases and J lost 4; bases outside the gene matches: 6. From germline, CDR1 is LNHNV and CDR2 YYDKDF (reference sequence). CDR3 length: 15 amino acids. Here the CDR3 reads CATSRRRTGSETQYF. CDR3 coding DNA: TGTGCCACCAGCAGACGTAGGACAGGGTCAGAGACCCAGTACTTC. The entire variable domain, with the rest obtained from reference TRBV15 and TRBJ2-5, is as follows: DAMVIQNPRYQVTQFGKPVTLSCSQTLNHNVMYWYQQKSSQAPKLLFHYYDKDFNNEADTPDNFQSRRPNTSFCFLDIRSPGLGDTAMYLCATSRRRTGSETQYFGPGTRLLVL.

This clonotype was seen only a few times. The rearrangement links TRBV10-3 to TRBJ2-2, with D perhaps matching TRBD2 (5 bases). CDR3 length equals 15 residues. The V gene's germline CDR1 is ENHRY and CDR2 SYGVKD. Trimming removed 3 bases at V and 7 bases at J, with 15 bases between. CDR3 region: CAISDCGQCGGELFF. CDR3 sequence (DNA): TGTGCCATCAGTGATTGCGGGCAGTGTGGCGGGGAGCTGTTTTTT.